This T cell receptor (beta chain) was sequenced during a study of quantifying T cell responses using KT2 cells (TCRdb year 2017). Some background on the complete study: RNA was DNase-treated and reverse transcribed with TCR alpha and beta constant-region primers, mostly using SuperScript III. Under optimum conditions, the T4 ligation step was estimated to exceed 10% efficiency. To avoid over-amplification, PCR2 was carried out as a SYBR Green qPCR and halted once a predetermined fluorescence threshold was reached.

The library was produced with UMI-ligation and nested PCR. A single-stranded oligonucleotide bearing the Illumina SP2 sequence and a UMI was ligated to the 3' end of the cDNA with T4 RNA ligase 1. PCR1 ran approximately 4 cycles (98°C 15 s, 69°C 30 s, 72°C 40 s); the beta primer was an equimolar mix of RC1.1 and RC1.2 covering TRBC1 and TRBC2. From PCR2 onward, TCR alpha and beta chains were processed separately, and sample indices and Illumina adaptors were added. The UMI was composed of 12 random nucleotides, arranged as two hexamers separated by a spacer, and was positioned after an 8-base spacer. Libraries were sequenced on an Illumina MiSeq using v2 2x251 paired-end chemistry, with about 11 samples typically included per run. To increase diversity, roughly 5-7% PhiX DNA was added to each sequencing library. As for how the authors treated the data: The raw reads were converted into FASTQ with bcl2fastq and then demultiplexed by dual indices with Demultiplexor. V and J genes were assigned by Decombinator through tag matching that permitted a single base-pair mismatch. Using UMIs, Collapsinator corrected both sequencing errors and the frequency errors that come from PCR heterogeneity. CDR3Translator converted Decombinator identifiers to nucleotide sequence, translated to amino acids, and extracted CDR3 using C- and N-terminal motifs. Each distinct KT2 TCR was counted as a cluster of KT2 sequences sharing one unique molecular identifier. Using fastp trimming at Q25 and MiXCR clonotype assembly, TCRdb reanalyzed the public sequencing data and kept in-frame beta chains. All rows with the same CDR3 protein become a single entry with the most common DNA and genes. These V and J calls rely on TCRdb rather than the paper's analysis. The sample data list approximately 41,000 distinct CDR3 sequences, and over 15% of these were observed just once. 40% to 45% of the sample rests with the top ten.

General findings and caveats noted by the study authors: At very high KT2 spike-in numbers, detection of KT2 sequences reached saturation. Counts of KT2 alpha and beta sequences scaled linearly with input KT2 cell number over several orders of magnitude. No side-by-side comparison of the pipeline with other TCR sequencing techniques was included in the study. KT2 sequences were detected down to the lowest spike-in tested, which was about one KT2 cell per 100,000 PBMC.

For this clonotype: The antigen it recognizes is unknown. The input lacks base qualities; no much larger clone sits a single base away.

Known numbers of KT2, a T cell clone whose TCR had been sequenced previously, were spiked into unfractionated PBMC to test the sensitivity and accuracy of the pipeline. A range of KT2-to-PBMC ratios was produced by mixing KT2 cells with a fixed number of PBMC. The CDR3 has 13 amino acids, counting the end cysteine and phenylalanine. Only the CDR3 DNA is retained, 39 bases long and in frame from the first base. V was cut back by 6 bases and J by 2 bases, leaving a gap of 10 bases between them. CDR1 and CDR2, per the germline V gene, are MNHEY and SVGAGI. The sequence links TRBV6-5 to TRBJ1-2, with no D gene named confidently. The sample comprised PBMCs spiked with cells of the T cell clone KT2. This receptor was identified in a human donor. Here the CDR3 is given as CASSRAGNYGYTF. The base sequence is TGTGCCAGCAGCCGCGCGGGGAACTATGGCTACACCTTC.